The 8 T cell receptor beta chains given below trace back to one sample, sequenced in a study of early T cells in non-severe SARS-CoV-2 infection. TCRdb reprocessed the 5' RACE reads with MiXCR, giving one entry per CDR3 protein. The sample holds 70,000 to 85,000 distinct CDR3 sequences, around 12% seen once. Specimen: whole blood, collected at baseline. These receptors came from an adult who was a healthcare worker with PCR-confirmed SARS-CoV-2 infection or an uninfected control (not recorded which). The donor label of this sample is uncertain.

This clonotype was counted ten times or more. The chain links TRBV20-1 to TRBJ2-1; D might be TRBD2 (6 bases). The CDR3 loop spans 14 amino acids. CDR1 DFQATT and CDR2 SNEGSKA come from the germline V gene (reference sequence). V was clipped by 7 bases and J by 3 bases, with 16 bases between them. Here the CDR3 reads CSGIIGGYYNEQFF. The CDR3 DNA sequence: TGCAGTGGTATTATTGGAGGGTACTACAATGAGCAGTTCTTC.

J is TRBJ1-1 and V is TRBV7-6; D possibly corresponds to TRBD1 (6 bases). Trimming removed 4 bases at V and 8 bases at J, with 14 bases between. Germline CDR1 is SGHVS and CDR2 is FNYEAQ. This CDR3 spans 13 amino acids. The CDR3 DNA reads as TGTGCCAGCAGCTCCCGACAGGATGGGGAAGCTTTCTTT. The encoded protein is CASSSRQDGEAFF.

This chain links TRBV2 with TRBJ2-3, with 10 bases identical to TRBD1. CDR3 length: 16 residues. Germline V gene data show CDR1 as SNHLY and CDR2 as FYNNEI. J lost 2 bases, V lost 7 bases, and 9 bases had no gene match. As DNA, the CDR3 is TGTGCCAGCACGTATCGGACAGGGGGGTCCACAGATACGCAGTATTTT. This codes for CASTYRTGGSTDTQYF.

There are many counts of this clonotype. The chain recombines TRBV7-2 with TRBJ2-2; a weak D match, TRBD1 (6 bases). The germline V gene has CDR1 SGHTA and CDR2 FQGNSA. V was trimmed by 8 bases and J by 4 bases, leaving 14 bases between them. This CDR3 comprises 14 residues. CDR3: CASRTQGVTGELFF. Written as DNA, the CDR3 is TGTGCCAGCCGCACACAGGGCGTCACCGGGGAGCTGTTTTTT.

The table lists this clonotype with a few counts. CDR3 protein: CASSLEALPYGETQYF. CDR3 bases: TGTGCCAGCAGCTTAGAGGCGTTACCCTACGGAGAGACCCAGTACTTC. The chain carries TRBV7-2 and TRBJ2-5; no reliable D call. Germline-derived CDR1 and CDR2 are SGHTA and FQGNSA. CDR3 size: 16 residues. Trimming shortened V by 1 base and J by 4 bases, and 16 bases separated the two germline ends.

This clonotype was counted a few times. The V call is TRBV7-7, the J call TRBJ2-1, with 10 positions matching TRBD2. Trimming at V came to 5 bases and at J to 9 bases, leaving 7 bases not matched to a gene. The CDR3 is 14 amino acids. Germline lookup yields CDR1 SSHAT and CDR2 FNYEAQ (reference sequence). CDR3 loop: CASSLRTSGSEQFF. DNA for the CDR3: TGTGCCAGCAGCCTACGGACTAGCGGCAGTGAGCAGTTCTTC.

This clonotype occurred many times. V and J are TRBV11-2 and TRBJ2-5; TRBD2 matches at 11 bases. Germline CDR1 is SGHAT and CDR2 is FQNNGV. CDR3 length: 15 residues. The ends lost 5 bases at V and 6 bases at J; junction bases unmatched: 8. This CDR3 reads CASSQLSGGAQTQYF. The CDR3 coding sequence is TGTGCCAGCAGCCAGCTTAGCGGGGGGGCGCAGACCCAGTACTTC.

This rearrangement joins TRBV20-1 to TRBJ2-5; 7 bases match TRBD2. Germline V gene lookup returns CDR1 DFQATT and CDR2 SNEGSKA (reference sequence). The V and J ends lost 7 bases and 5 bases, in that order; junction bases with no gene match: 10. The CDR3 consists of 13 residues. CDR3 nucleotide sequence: TGCAGTGTACGGACTAGTTACGGCGAGACCCAGTACTTC. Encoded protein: CSVRTSYGETQYF.